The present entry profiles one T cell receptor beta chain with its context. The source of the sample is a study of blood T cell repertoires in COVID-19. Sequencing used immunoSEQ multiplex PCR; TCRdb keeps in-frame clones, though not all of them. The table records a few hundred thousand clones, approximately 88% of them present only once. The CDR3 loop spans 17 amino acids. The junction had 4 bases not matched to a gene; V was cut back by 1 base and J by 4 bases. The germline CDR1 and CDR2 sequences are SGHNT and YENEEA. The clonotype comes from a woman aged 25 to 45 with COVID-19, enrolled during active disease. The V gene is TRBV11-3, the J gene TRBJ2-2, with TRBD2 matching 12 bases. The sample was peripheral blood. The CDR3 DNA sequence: TGTGCCAGCAGCTTAGTCTCGGGACTAGCGGGCACCGGGGAGCTGTTTTTT. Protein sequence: CASSLVSGLAGTGELFF.